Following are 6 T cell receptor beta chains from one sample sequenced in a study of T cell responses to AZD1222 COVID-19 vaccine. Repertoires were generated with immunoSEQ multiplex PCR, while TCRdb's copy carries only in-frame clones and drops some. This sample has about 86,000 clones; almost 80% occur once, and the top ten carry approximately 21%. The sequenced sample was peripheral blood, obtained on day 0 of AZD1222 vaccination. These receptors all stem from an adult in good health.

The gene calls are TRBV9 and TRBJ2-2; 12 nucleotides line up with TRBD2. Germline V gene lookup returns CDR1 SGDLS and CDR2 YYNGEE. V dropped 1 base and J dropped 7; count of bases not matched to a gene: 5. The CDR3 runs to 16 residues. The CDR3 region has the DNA TGTGCCAGCAGCGTAATGACTAGCGGGAGTTTCGGGGAGCTGTTTTTT. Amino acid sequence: CASSVMTSGSFGELFF.

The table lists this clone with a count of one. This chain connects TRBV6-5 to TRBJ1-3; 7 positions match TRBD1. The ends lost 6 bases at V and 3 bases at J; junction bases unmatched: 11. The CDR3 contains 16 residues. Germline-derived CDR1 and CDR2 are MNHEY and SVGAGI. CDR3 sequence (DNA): TGTGCCAGCAGGTACGATGAGGGGGCAAATGGAAACACCATATATTTT. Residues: CASRYDEGANGNTIYF.

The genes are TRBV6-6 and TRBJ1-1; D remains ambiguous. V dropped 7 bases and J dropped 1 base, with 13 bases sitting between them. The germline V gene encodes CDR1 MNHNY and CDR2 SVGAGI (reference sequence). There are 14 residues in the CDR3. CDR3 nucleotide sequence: TGTGCCAGCACCGCTGGAACCCGGAACACTGAAGCTTTCTTT. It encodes CASTAGTRNTEAFF.

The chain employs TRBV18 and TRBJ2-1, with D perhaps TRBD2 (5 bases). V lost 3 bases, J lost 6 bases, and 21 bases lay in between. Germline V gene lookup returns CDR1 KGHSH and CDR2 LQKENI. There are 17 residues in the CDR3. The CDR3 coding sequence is TGTGCCAGCTCACCCACTAACCTACTAGGCTTTGGCAATGAGCAGTTCTTC. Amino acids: CASSPTNLLGFGNEQFF. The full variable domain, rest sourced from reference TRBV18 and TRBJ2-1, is NAGVMQNPRHLVRRRGQEARLRCSPMKGHSHVYWYRQLPEEGLKFMVYLQKENIIDESGMPKERFSAEFPKEGPSILRIQQVVRGDSAAYFCASSPTNLLGFGNEQFFGPGTRLTVL.

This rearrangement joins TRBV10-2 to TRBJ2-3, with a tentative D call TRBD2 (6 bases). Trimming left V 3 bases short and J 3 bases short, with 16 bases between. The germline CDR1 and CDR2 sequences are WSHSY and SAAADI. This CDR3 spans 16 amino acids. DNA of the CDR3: TGCGCCAGCAGTGAACCGAGTCGCGGGGCGACAGATACGCAGTATTTT. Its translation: CASSEPSRGATDTQYF.

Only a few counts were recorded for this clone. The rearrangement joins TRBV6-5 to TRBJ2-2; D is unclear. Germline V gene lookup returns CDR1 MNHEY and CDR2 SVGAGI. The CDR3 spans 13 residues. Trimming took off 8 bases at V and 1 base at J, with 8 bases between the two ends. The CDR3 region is CASSGQNTGELFF. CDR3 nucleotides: TGTGCCAGCTCGGGCCAGAACACCGGGGAGCTGTTTTTT.